This TCR beta chain emerged from a study of tumor-infiltrating lymphocytes in primary liver carcinoma. The template, roughly 550 ng total RNA, yielded TCR beta cDNA made with a constant-region primer. Library construction for TCR beta comprised three nested multiplex PCR rounds performed with slightly modified ARM-PCR. Both of the initial two PCR rounds ran for roughly 10 cycles and employed TRBV1-TRBV30 forward primers alongside a C-beta reverse primer. TCRdb reprocessed the multiplex PCR reads via MiXCR and lists one record per CDR3 protein. The sample holds about 100,000 distinct CDR3 sequences, about 67% seen once. Trimming took off 1 base at V and 13 bases at J, with 20 bases between the two ends. The germline gives CDR1 SGHAT, CDR2 FQDESV (reference sequence). CDR3 size: 15 residues. Co-extraction of RNA and DNA was performed on about 18-30 mg of unsorted bulk tissue.

The TCR originated in a woman aged 55-69 years with primary liver carcinoma and hepatitis B virus infection. The chain combines TRBV11-1 with TRBJ2-1; weak D call: TRBD2 (7 bases). Sequences were obtained from liver tumor tissue from sampling region 2. As for subset: tumor region T2, inferior pole. In DNA, the CDR3 is TGTGCCAGCAGCTTAGACGGGGAGGGGGGGGAAAAACAGTTCTTC. Residues: CASSLDGEGGEKQFF.